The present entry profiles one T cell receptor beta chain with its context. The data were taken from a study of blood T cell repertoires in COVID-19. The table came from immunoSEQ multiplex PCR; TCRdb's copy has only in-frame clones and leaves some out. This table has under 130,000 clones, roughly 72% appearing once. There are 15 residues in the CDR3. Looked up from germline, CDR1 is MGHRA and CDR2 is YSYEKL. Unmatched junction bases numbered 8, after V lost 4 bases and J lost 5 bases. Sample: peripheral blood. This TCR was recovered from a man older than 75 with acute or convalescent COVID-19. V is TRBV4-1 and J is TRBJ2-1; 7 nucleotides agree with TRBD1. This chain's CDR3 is CASSRVQGDDNEQFF. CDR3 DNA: TGCGCCAGCAGCCGGGTTCAGGGGGATGACAATGAGCAGTTCTTC.